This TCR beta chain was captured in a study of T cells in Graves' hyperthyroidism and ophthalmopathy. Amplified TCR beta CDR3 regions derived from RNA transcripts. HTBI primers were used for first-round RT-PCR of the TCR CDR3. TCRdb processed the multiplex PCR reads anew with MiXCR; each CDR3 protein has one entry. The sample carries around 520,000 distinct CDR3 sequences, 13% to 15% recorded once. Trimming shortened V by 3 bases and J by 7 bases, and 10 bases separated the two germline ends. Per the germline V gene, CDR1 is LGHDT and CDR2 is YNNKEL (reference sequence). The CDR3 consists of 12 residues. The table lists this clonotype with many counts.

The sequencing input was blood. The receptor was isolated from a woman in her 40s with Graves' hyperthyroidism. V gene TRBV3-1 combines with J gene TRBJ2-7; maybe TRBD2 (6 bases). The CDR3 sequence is CASSHNGGEQYF. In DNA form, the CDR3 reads TGTGCCAGCAGCCACAACGGAGGGGAGCAGTACTTC.